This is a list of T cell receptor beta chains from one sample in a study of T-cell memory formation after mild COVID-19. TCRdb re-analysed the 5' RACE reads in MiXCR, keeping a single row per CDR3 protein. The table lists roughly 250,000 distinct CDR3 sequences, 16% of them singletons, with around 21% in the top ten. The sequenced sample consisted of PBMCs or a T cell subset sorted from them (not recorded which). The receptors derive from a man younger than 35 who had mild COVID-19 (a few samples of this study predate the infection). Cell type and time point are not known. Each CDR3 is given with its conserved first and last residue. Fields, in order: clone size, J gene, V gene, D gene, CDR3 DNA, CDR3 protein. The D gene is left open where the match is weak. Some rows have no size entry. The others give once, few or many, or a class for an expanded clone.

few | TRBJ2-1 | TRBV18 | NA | TGTGCCAGCTCTACACCGGGTGGGACCTACAATGAGCAGTTCTTC | CASSTPGGTYNEQFF
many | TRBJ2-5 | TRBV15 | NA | TGTGCCACCAGCCCCCTAGAAGGGGACTCTTCGCAGACCCAGTACTTC | CATSPLEGDSSQTQYF
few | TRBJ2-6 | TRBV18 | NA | TGTGCCAGCTCACCACGAATCGCGTCTGGGGCCAACGTCCTGACTTTC | CASSPRIASGANVLTF
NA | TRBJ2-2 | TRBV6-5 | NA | TGTGCCAGCAGTTACTCACGGACGGTCGACGGGGAGCTGTTTTTT | CASSYSRTVDGELFF
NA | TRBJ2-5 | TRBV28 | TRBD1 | TGTGCCAGCAGCCATTACAGGGGGCTGCAAGAGACCCAGTACTTC | CASSHYRGLQETQYF
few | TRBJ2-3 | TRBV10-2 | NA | TGCGCCAGCAGTGCAGATACGCAGTATTTT | CASSADTQYF
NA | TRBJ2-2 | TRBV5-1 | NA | TGCGCCAGCAGCACCGGGCGTAGGACCGGGGAGCTGTTTTTT | CASSTGRRTGELFF
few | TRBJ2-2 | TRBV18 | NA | TGTGCCAGCTCACCAACGGCAGGGAAGTACACCGGGGAGCTGTTTTTT | CASSPTAGKYTGELFF
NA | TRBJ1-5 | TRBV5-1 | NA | TGCGCCAGCAGCCCCGGACAGTTAAATCAGCCCCAGCATTTT | CASSPGQLNQPQHF
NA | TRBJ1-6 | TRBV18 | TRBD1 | TGTGCCAGCTCACCGACAGGGAGCCCAAATTCACCCCTCCACTTT | CASSPTGSPNSPLHF
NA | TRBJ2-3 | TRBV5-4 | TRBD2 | TGTGCCAGCAGCTTGATAGCGGGGGCCGATACGCAGTATTTT | CASSLIAGADTQYF
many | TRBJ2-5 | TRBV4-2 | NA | TGTGCCAGCAGCCAAGTGGGGCAGGGGGAGACCCAGTACTTC | CASSQVGQGETQYF
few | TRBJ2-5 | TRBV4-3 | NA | TGCGCCAGCAGCCAAGATATCCACGGAGAGACCCAGTACTTC | CASSQDIHGETQYF
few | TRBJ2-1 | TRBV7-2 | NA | TGTGCCAGCAGCTATACAACCGGGACCAGCAATGAGCAGTTCTTC | CASSYTTGTSNEQFF
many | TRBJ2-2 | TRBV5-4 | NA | TGTGCCAGCAGCTTGGTGGGGGCAGTGAACACCGGGGAGCTGTTTTTT | CASSLVGAVNTGELFF